Listed here are 16 T cell receptor beta chains from one sample, sequenced in a study of shared clonotypes between healthy human individuals (TCRdb year 2020). The receptor library was made with the immunoSEQ multiplex PCR assay. What TCRdb holds here is the immuneACCESS table cut down to in-frame rearrangements. Part of the clones is not present; checked against another copy, under half of the missing clones reflect an unresolved V gene, and the others are unexplained. The sample table records just over 2,000,000 clones; roughly 95% of these occur just once. The top ten clones comprise around 0.13% of the sample. Material: naive CD4+ T cells sorted from blood. The sample's cell subset or site, from its label and the paper: CD45RA+ positively selected. These receptors were collected from a man between 18 and 35 years old in good health.

Regarding this clone: A much larger clonotype is one base distant, so this may be a read error. The gene calls are TRBV28 and TRBJ2-7; D remains unclear. The CDR3 is 11 residues long. Trimming cost V 6 bases and J 6 bases, with 9 bases left between them. Germline CDR1 MDHEN, CDR2 SYDVKM. The CDR3 region is CASSLEREQYF. The CDR3 DNA reads TGTGCCAGCAGCCTCGAACGCGAGCAGTACTTC. The complete variable domain, with remaining parts taken from reference TRBV28 and TRBJ2-7, reads DVKVTQSSRYLVKRTGEKVFLECVQDMDHENMFWYRQDPGLGLRLIYFSYDVKMKEKGDIPEGYSVSREKKERFSLILESASTNQTSMYLCASSLEREQYFGPGTRLTVT.

The genes are TRBV7-2 and TRBJ2-1, with D tentatively TRBD1 (5 bases). V was cut by 5 bases and J by 9 bases, with 8 bases left in between. The CDR3 runs 11 residues. Germline lookup yields CDR1 SGHTA and CDR2 FQGNSA. CDR3 nucleotides: TGTGCCAGCAGCCTTGGGGCTGAGCAGTTCTTC. Translated: CASSLGAEQFF.

This sequence joins TRBV6-5 and TRBJ2-7; TRBD1 matches at 8 bases. J was trimmed by 5 bases and V by 2 bases; bases with no gene match: 8. The CDR3 runs 15 residues. The germline CDR1 and CDR2 sequences are MNHEY and SVGAGI. CDR3 in amino acids: CASSYGSGGADEQYF. CDR3 bases: TGTGCCAGCAGTTACGGATCAGGGGGCGCCGACGAGCAGTACTTC.

With regard to this clone: The same CDR3 also results from other DNA sequences found in this sample. The genes are TRBV30 and TRBJ2-5; 7 nucleotides match TRBD2. Per germline, CDR1 GTSNPN and CDR2 SVGIG (reference sequence). This CDR3 comprises 14 residues. After removal of 0 bases from V and 0 bases from J, the junction contained 1 base not matched to a gene. The CDR3 nucleotides are TGTGCCTGGAGTGTGGGGGGGTACCAAGAGACCCAGTACTTC. Translation: CAWSVGGYQETQYF.

The chain links TRBV28 to TRBJ1-6; D gene uncertain. In germline, CDR1 is MDHEN, CDR2 SYDVKM. Trimming took 6 bases from V and 2 from J, leaving 8 bases between them. The CDR3 totals 14 residues. The CDR3 bases are TGTGCCAGCAGGGGTATCCCCTATAATTCACCCCTCCACTTT. It encodes CASRGIPYNSPLHF. Complete variable domain (other parts from reference TRBV28 and TRBJ1-6): DVKVTQSSRYLVKRTGEKVFLECVQDMDHENMFWYRQDPGLGLRLIYFSYDVKMKEKGDIPEGYSVSREKKERFSLILESASTNQTSMYLCASRGIPYNSPLHFGNGTRLTVT.

Comment on this clone: It may be a read error: a sequence one base away is much more abundant. Other DNA sequences of this sample code for an identical CDR3. The V gene is TRBV5-1, the J gene TRBJ1-1, with TRBD1 as a possible D gene (5 bases). The CDR3 is 13 residues long. V shed 4 bases and J shed 1 base, with 8 bases lying between them. Per germline, CDR1 SGHRS and CDR2 YFSETQ. Here the CDR3 DNA reads TGCGCCAGCAGCGTGACAGAGAACACTGAAGCTTTCTTT. Residues: CASSVTENTEAFF.

Concerning this clone itself: Other DNA sequences in the sample encode the same CDR3. The gene calls are TRBV6-5 and TRBJ1-2; D gene ambiguous. Germline loops: CDR1 MNHEY, CDR2 SVGAGI. Trimming left V 2 bases short and J 1 base short, with 5 bases between. CDR3 size: 13 residues. DNA for the CDR3: TGTGCCAGCAGTTACGGGTTTAACTATGGCTACACCTTC. Translated, it gives CASSYGFNYGYTF.

DNA of the CDR3: TGTGCCAGCAGTTCTGCAGTTCGGGGGGACGAGCAGTACTTC. Protein: CASSSAVRGDEQYF. The chain recombines TRBV6-5 with TRBJ2-7, with 7 bases fitting TRBD2. This CDR3 spans 14 amino acids. V dropped 4 bases and J dropped 5; count of bases not matched to a gene: 8. From germline, CDR1 is MNHEY and CDR2 SVGAGI.

This chain uses TRBV30 with TRBJ2-3, with 7 bases identical to TRBD2. The CDR3 loop spans 15 amino acids. The V gene's germline CDR1 is GTSNPN and CDR2 SVGIG (reference sequence). Trimming cost V 2 bases and J 2 bases; bases outside gene matches: 7. The CDR3 region is CAWSRTRTSTDTQYF. DNA for the CDR3: TGTGCCTGGAGTCGGACTAGGACCTCCACAGATACGCAGTATTTT.

This clone was recorded once. V gene TRBV5-1 combines with J gene TRBJ2-5; 7 bases map to TRBD2. Germline V gives CDR1 SGHRS, CDR2 YFSETQ. The CDR3 has 16 residues. The V gene end was trimmed by 0 bases and the J gene end by 4 bases; junction bases not matched to a gene: 9. CDR3: CASSLVQRGGSETQYF. The CDR3 DNA reads as TGCGCCAGCAGCTTGGTCCAGCGGGGAGGATCAGAGACCCAGTACTTC.

The chain carries TRBV10-3 and TRBJ1-1; D is ambiguous. This CDR3 has 14 amino acids. Germline loops: CDR1 ENHRY, CDR2 SYGVKD. Trimming left V 0 bases short and J 4 bases short, with 9 bases between. CDR3 loop: CAISESHTSTEAFF. Written as DNA, the CDR3 is TGTGCCATCAGTGAGTCGCACACCAGCACTGAAGCTTTCTTT.

This clone was detected a few times. This CDR3 reads CAWSTSGSRYEQFF. The CDR3 nucleotides read TGTGCCTGGAGTACTAGCGGGAGTCGATATGAGCAGTTCTTC. V usage is TRBV30 and J usage is TRBJ2-1; 11 bases line up with TRBD2. Trimming removed 2 bases from V and 8 bases from J; junction bases left unmatched: 5. Germline CDR1 and CDR2: GTSNPN and SVGIG (reference sequence). The CDR3 is 14 residues long.

V and J are TRBV25-1 and TRBJ2-5, with D unresolved. Germline V gives CDR1 MGHDK, CDR2 SYGVNS. V dropped 0 bases and J dropped 7 bases, with 3 bases sitting between them. This CDR3 is 11 amino acids long. The CDR3 protein is CASSEYGTQYF. The DNA of the CDR3 is TGTGCCAGCAGTGAATATGGGACCCAGTACTTC.

A single count supports this clone. The chain links TRBV11-2 to TRBJ2-1; TRBD2 might be the D (6 bases). Germline V gene data show CDR1 as SGHAT and CDR2 as FQNNGV. The ends were cut back, 4 bases at V and 0 bases at J, with 16 bases in the middle. The CDR3 is made up of 17 amino acids. CDR3 in amino acids: CASSSGTEIYSYNEQFF. The DNA for the CDR3 is TGTGCCAGCAGCTCGGGGACTGAAATCTACTCCTACAATGAGCAGTTCTTC.

The V gene is TRBV11-2, the J gene TRBJ2-3, with 8 bases lining up with TRBD2. Germline trimming cut 11 bases from V and 4 bases from J; bases unmatched to any gene: 8. This CDR3 has 13 amino acids. Germline values: CDR1 SGHAT, CDR2 FQNNGV. The CDR3 nucleotides are TGTGCCGGTGGGCGGGGGGAGGCAGATACGCAGTATTTT. It codes for CAGGRGEADTQYF.

V gene TRBV6-6 combines with J gene TRBJ2-7; 7 bases fit TRBD2. V was pared by 6 bases and J by 1 base, with 6 bases of the junction left unmatched. From germline, CDR1 is MNHNY and CDR2 SVGAGI (reference sequence). This CDR3 is 14 amino acids long. The CDR3 loop is CASSPMGGSYEQYF. CDR3 nucleotides: TGTGCCAGCAGCCCTATGGGAGGGTCCTACGAGCAGTACTTC.